This T cell receptor beta chain was identified in a study of OX40 agonist ivuxolimab in advanced cancers. The wider study: Ivuxolimab is a fully human IgG2 antibody that activates OX40 (CD134). A history of anti-PD-1, anti-PD-L1 or anti-CTLA-4 therapy was acceptable, and approximately 40% had some. Three patients had partial responses: one hepatocellular carcinoma, two cutaneous melanoma. Points from the study as a whole: Both blood CD4+ and CD8+ T cells showed clonal growth by week 6 at 0.1 to 3.0 mg/kg.

The germline V gene has CDR1 SGHVS and CDR2 FQNEAQ. This CDR3 contains 16 residues. Trimming pared 5 bases from V and 2 bases from J, leaving 17 bases between. Clones were read by immunoSEQ multiplex PCR, and TCRdb kept only the in-frame ones, dropping some. Among around 48,000 clones listed, more than 70% were seen once. Note on this clone: Its specificity is not known.

This specimen consisted of CD4+ or CD8+ T cells sorted from blood, obtained in a trial of the OX40 agonist ivuxolimab. The genes are TRBV7-8 and TRBJ2-3, with a possible D match to TRBD1 (5 bases). This TCR was recovered from an adult with an advanced solid tumor such as melanoma, head and neck, liver or kidney cancer. The DNA of the CDR3 is TGTGCCAGCAGCCGCCGGACACGTACCCACACAGATACGCAGTATTTT. Translated, it gives CASSRRTRTHTDTQYF.